This TCR beta chain derives from a study of shared clonotypes between healthy human individuals. General study findings and limits: Only blood underwent sampling, and tissue repertoires likely differ.

CD8 cells regarded as naive lacked CD45RO, were positively chosen for CCR7, and omitted terminally differentiated effector memory CD45RA+ cells. Notes on this clone: What it recognizes is unknown.

Germline V gives CDR1 DFQATT, CDR2 SNEGSKA (reference sequence). V lost 0 bases to trimming and J lost 9 bases, with 9 bases between them. The CDR3 sequence is 11 residues long. Replicate PCRs from sorted subsets contained roughly 200 ng DNA, which is around 30,000 T cell genomes. Profiling relied on immunoSEQ multiplex PCR, and the TCRdb table lists in-frame clones only, not all of them. This repertoire shows 650,000 to 800,000 clones, about 90% found once; its top ten account for roughly 22%. This chain joins TRBV20-1 and TRBJ2-7; D call uncertain. The sequence derives from a man aged 25-45 years in good health. Input material: naive CD8+ T cells sorted from blood. CDR3 nucleotide sequence: TGCAGTGCTAGAGAGGTGAGGTGGCAGTACTTC. It encodes CSAREVRWQYF.